Presented here are 24 T cell receptor beta chains from one specimen sequenced in a study of cytomegalovirus exposure and HLA in healthy donors. This PCR relied on a set of 60 Vbeta primers and 13 Jbeta primers. Here immunoSEQ multiplex PCR was the method, and the copy in TCRdb shows in-frame clones only, minus some. The table has 89,000 or so clones, roughly 80% seen once. Sequencing input: PBMCs. The receptors stem from a boy aged 5-17 years in good health and CMV-seronegative.

The chain is built from TRBV4-2 and TRBJ1-1; 7 bases are a match to TRBD1. J gave up 3 bases and V 2 bases, and 6 bases lay outside the gene matches. The CDR3 length is 15 residues. Germline lookup yields CDR1 LGHNA and CDR2 YNFKEQ. CDR3 residues: CASSQLTGADTEAFF. The CDR3 DNA follows: TGTGCCAGCAGCCAACTAACAGGGGCCGACACTGAAGCTTTCTTT.

This clone was seen only a few times. DNA of the CDR3: TGCGCCAGCAGCCAATCGACAGGGGCGAGGGAAAAACTGTTTTTT. The encoded protein is CASSQSTGAREKLFF. The chain uses TRBV4-1 and TRBJ1-4; 8 bases are shared with TRBD1. With 2 bases clipped from V and 8 bases from J, the junction kept 7 bases outside the gene matches. This CDR3 contains 15 residues. Germline CDR1 and CDR2: MGHRA and YSYEKL.

This chain joins TRBV7-8 and TRBJ1-4; D is possibly TRBD1 (5 bases). The CDR3 is 15 residues long. Per germline, CDR1 SGHVS and CDR2 FQNEAQ. V was pared by 1 base and J by 3 bases, with 9 bases between. The CDR3 region is CASSLDQGANEKLFF. Written as DNA, the CDR3 is TGTGCCAGCAGCTTAGACCAGGGCGCTAATGAAAAACTGTTTTTT.

The chain has TRBV9 and TRBJ2-1; tentative D call: TRBD1 (6 bases). The length of the CDR3 is 14 residues. Germline V CDR1 and CDR2: SGDLS, YYNGEE. Trimming cost V 0 bases and J 6 bases, with 10 bases left between them. Here the CDR3 reads CASSVVGRGNEQFF. The CDR3 bases are TGTGCCAGCAGCGTAGTTGGCAGGGGCAATGAGCAGTTCTTC.

The rearrangement links TRBV5-1 to TRBJ1-2; TRBD1 matches 10 bases. Germline V gives CDR1 SGHRS, CDR2 YFSETQ. The CDR3 loop spans 16 amino acids. The V segment lost 0 bases and the J segment 8 bases; nucleotides outside the gene matches: 10. The CDR3 DNA reads as TGCGCCAGCAGCTTGGAGGGGACAGGGGCCCCAAGGGGCTACACCTTC. Its protein product is CASSLEGTGAPRGYTF.

The rearrangement uses TRBV7-2 and TRBJ2-3; perhaps TRBD2 as D (5 bases). V gave up 4 bases and J gave up 1 base, with 15 bases separating them. The CDR3 is made up of 16 amino acids. CDR1 is SGHTA, CDR2 FQGNSA, per germline. CDR3 nucleotide sequence: TGTGCCAGCAGCTCTACGTGGCTAGCAGGCACAGATACGCAGTATTTT. Translated, it gives CASSSTWLAGTDTQYF.

This clone occurred a few times. CDR3 sequence reads: CASSLSWGSDQYF. The CDR3 region has the DNA TGTGCCAGTAGCCTCTCGTGGGGCTCGGACCAGTACTTC. This rearrangement joins TRBV19 to TRBJ2-5, with D maybe TRBD1 (5 bases). V lost 6 bases to trimming and J lost 10 bases, with 18 bases between them. There are 13 residues in the CDR3. Germline values: CDR1 LNHDA, CDR2 SQIVND (reference sequence). The whole variable domain, filled in from reference TRBV19 and TRBJ2-5, reads DGGITQSPKYLFRKEGQNVTLSCEQNLNHDAMYWYRQDPGQGLRLIYYSQIVNDFQKGDIAEGYSVSREKKESFPLTVTSAQKNPTAFYLCASSLSWGSDQYFGPGTRLLVL.

The gene calls are TRBV7-9 and TRBJ2-3, with 8 bases that match TRBD1. The germline gives CDR1 SEHNR, CDR2 FQNEAQ (reference sequence). This CDR3 comprises 12 residues. V shed 5 bases, J shed 7 bases, and the junction held 2 bases outside the gene matches. The CDR3 DNA sequence: TGTGCCAGCAGCCGGACAGGGAATACGCAGTATTTT. This gives the protein CASSRTGNTQYF.

The chain combines TRBV28 with TRBJ2-7; TRBD1 matches at 10 bases. Unmatched junction bases numbered 3, after V lost 8 bases and J lost 2 bases. Germline assignment: CDR1 MDHEN and CDR2 SYDVKM. CDR3 length: 13 residues. The CDR3, as DNA: TGTGCCAGCCGCGGGACAGGGGCCTACGAGCAGTACTTC. Translation: CASRGTGAYEQYF.

This chain connects TRBV2 to TRBJ1-1; tentatively, D is TRBD1 (6 bases). V was cut by 2 bases and J by 10 bases, with 14 bases left in between. Germline CDR1 and CDR2: SNHLY and FYNNEI. There are 13 residues in the CDR3. The chain's CDR3 is CASSERGGGAAFF. As DNA, the CDR3 is TGTGCCAGCAGTGAACGGGGAGGGGGAGCAGCTTTCTTT.

The sample holds a few counts of this clone. This chain joins TRBV4-1 and TRBJ1-4, with TRBD1 matching 11 bases. From germline, CDR1 is MGHRA and CDR2 YSYEKL. CDR3 length: 16 amino acids. The trim removed 2 bases at V and 5 bases at J, leaving 4 bases unmatched. Here the CDR3 reads CASSQHRTGGNEKLFF. Written as DNA, the CDR3 is TGCGCCAGCAGCCAACACCGGACAGGGGGCAATGAAAAACTGTTTTTT.

V gene TRBV27 combines with J gene TRBJ2-7; D remains ambiguous. Per germline, CDR1 MNHEY and CDR2 SMNVEV (reference sequence). This CDR3 has 13 amino acids. V was trimmed by 3 bases and J by 3 bases, leaving 9 bases between them. CDR3 loop: CASSFRQDYEQYF. The CDR3 DNA follows: TGTGCCAGCAGTTTTAGGCAGGACTACGAGCAGTACTTC.

In its sample, this clone was seen once. The J gene is TRBJ2-1, the V gene TRBV5-4; TRBD2 matches at 7 bases. Germline V lookup: CDR1 SGHNT, CDR2 YYREEE (reference sequence). This CDR3 is built from 16 residues. Trimming took 4 bases from V and 3 from J; bases not matched to a gene: 10. CDR3 sequence (DNA): TGTGCCAGCAGCCTGGGTGGGGGAGGGTACTACAATGAGCAGTTCTTC. Amino acids: CASSLGGGGYYNEQFF. The whole variable domain, filled in from reference TRBV5-4 and TRBJ2-1, reads ETGVTQSPTHLIKTRGQQVTLRCSSQSGHNTVSWYQQALGQGPQFIFQYYREEENGRGNFPPRFSGLQFPNYSSELNVNALELDDSALYLCASSLGGGGYYNEQFFGPGTRLTVL.

The chain has TRBV27 and TRBJ2-7, with 9 bases fitting TRBD1. V lost 10 bases and J lost 6; bases outside the gene matches: 10. The CDR3 has 13 amino acids. Germline-derived CDR1 and CDR2 are MNHEY and SMNVEV (reference sequence). The CDR3 loop is CATSRDRVGEQYF. The CDR3 DNA sequence: TGTGCCACCTCCCGGGACAGGGTCGGCGAGCAGTACTTC.

As regards this clone: Other DNA variants within this sample encode the same CDR3. The rearrangement uses TRBV28 and TRBJ1-1, with 7 bases that match TRBD1. The germline V gene encodes CDR1 MDHEN and CDR2 SYDVKM. This CDR3 spans 13 amino acids. V gave up 7 bases and J gave up 2 bases; unmatched junction bases: 4. CDR3 nucleotide sequence: TGTGCCAGCATCAGGGACAGTAACACTGAAGCTTTCTTT. It is translated as CASIRDSNTEAFF. The full variable domain, completed using reference TRBV28 and TRBJ1-1, is DVKVTQSSRYLVKRTGEKVFLECVQDMDHENMFWYRQDPGLGLRLIYFSYDVKMKEKGDIPEGYSVSREKKERFSLILESASTNQTSMYLCASIRDSNTEAFFGQGTRLTVV.

The J gene is TRBJ1-4, the V gene TRBV4-3; 10 bases are a match to TRBD1. Germline CDR1 and CDR2: LGHNA and YSLEER. V gave up 2 bases and J gave up 3 bases; unmatched junction bases: 9. The CDR3 has 18 amino acids. For the CDR3, the DNA is TGCGCCAGCAGCCAATCACCGGGACAGGGGTTGGCTAATGAAAAACTGTTTTTT. Its translation is CASSQSPGQGLANEKLFF.

The gene calls are TRBV7-8 and TRBJ2-7, with TRBD1 matching 10 bases. The V gene end was trimmed by 5 bases and the J gene end by 3 bases; junction bases not matched to a gene: 7. The length of the CDR3 is 15 residues. Germline V gene data show CDR1 as SGHVS and CDR2 as FQNEAQ. CDR3 in DNA: TGTGCCAGCAGCGGGCCGGGACAGGGGTTCTACGAGCAGTACTTC. It encodes CASSGPGQGFYEQYF.

This chain joins TRBV10-1 and TRBJ1-1; TRBD1 aligns across 8 bases. Losses at the gene ends were 5 bases for V and 5 bases for J; bases not matched to a gene: 7. Germline values: CDR1 WNHNN, CDR2 SYGVQD (reference sequence). This CDR3 has 14 residues. CDR3 region: CASSPDRGRTEAFF. The CDR3 DNA reads as TGCGCCAGCAGTCCCGACAGGGGAAGAACTGAAGCTTTCTTT.

This sequence joins TRBV29-1 and TRBJ2-5, with 7 bases that match TRBD2. Per the germline V gene, CDR1 is SQVTM and CDR2 is ANQGSEA. This CDR3 spans 15 amino acids. V gave up 4 bases and J gave up 1 base; unmatched junction bases: 9. The chain's CDR3 is CSVGKRGLFQETQYF. In nucleotides, the CDR3 is TGCAGCGTTGGAAAGAGGGGACTATTCCAAGAGACCCAGTACTTC.

The chain uses TRBV9 and TRBJ1-2; D gene ambiguous. The V gene lost 4 bases and the J gene lost 14 bases, with 9 bases spanning the gap. Germline lookup yields CDR1 SGDLS and CDR2 YYNGEE. CDR3 length: 9 residues. CDR3 amino acids: CASSPLLTF. CDR3 nucleotides: TGTGCCAGCAGCCCCCTCCTTACCTTC.

The J gene is TRBJ2-3, the V gene TRBV6-1; tentative D call: TRBD1 (5 bases). Per the germline V gene, CDR1 is MNHNS and CDR2 is SASEGT. The length of the CDR3 is 15 residues. Between the trimmed V and J ends, which lost 5 bases and 4 bases, there was a span of 16 bases. CDR3 sequence (DNA): TGTGCCAGCAGTAACAGGCCCTCGGGCGCAGATACGCAGTATTTT. Amino acids: CASSNRPSGADTQYF.

The chain joins TRBV7-9 to TRBJ2-7; a possible D gene is TRBD1 (6 bases). The CDR3 consists of 13 residues. V lost 3 bases and J 3 bases, leaving 9 bases between the germline ends. The germline gives CDR1 SEHNR, CDR2 FQNEAQ (reference sequence). CDR3 protein: CASSFLDSYEQYF. Written as DNA, the CDR3 is TGTGCCAGCAGCTTCCTGGACAGCTACGAGCAGTACTTC. Supplemented by reference TRBV7-9 and TRBJ2-7, the full variable domain reads DTGVSQNPRHKITKRGQNVTFRCDPISEHNRLYWYRQTLGQGPEFLTYFQNEAQLEKSRLLSDRFSAERPKGSFSTLEIQRTEQGDSAMYLCASSFLDSYEQYFGPGTRLTVT.

The CDR3 reads CASSLGGIAGLTDTQYF. The CDR3 bases are TGTGCCAGCAGCTTAGGCGGTATAGCGGGCCTCACAGATACGCAGTATTTT. The chain recombines TRBV7-2 with TRBJ2-3; 7 nucleotides align to TRBD2. The CDR3 is 17 amino acids. Looked up from germline, CDR1 is SGHTA and CDR2 is FQGNSA. Trimming cost V 1 base and J 2 bases; bases outside gene matches: 9.

CDR3 protein: CASSFPGTVDTF. The CDR3 nucleotides are TGTGCCAGCAGTTTTCCCGGGACAGTCGACACCTTC. V usage is TRBV28 and J usage is TRBJ1-2, with 7 nucleotides matching TRBD1. The V gene's germline CDR1 is MDHEN and CDR2 SYDVKM. This CDR3 spans 12 amino acids. V lost 3 bases, J lost 12 bases, and 7 bases stayed unmatched.